The TCR beta chain described here comes from a study of CD8 T cells in ankylosing spondylitis. TCRdb analysed the 5' RACE reads with MiXCR anew, one entry per CDR3 protein. The table includes some 27,000 distinct CDR3 sequences, roughly 5.3% detected once. This clonotype came up many times. Trimming stripped 4 bases from V and 1 base from J, with 9 bases between. CDR1 and CDR2 (germline): SGDLS, YYNGEE. The CDR3 has 13 amino acids. This sequence joins TRBV9 and TRBJ2-7, with a possible D match to TRBD1 (6 bases). The sequence was obtained from a female donor with ankylosing spondylitis or in good health (not recorded which). Sequenced sample: blood, either unsorted or a sorted T cell fraction (not recorded which). CDR3 region: CASSQTGSYEQYF. The CDR3, as DNA: TGTGCCAGCAGCCAGACAGGTTCCTACGAGCAGTACTTC.